This entry lists 31 T cell receptor beta chains sequenced from one sample in a study of breast tumors, draining lymph nodes, adjacent tissues. MiXCR, applied by TCRdb to the multiplex PCR reads, yields one record per CDR3 protein. The repertoire holds 200,000 to 300,000 distinct CDR3 sequences, with about 30% as singletons. The lymph nodes were axillary draining lymph nodes from breast cancer patients. Sequenced material: axillary lymph node tissue. Receptors originate from a female donor with breast cancer. Some clones in this sample may be carry-over from other donors' samples.

This clonotype came up many times. The rearrangement joins TRBV6-1 to TRBJ2-6; no reliable D call. The germline V gene has CDR1 MNHNS and CDR2 SASEGT. The ends were cut back, 6 bases at V and 2 bases at J, with 14 bases in the middle. The length of the CDR3 is 16 residues. CDR3 sequence: CASRKHQTPGANVLTF. CDR3 nucleotide sequence: TGTGCCAGCAGGAAACACCAAACCCCTGGGGCCAACGTCCTGACTTTC.

This clonotype was counted many times. The V call is TRBV4-2, the J call TRBJ2-7, with D tentatively TRBD2 (6 bases). V was cut by 1 base and J by 0 bases, with 16 bases left in between. CDR1 is LGHNA and CDR2 is YNFKEQ in the germline V gene. The CDR3 runs 17 residues. The chain's CDR3 is CASSQGRDSGPSYEQYF. CDR3 coding DNA: TGTGCCAGCAGCCAAGGACGAGATAGCGGACCCTCCTACGAGCAGTACTTC.

With regard to this clonotype: It may be a read error: a sequence one base away is much more abundant. The rearrangement uses TRBV20-1 and TRBJ2-1; 11 bases fit TRBD1. Looked up from germline, CDR1 is DFQATT and CDR2 is SNEGSKA (reference sequence). The CDR3 has 14 amino acids. The CDR3 protein is CSASGQGAFSERFF. The CDR3 DNA sequence: TGCAGTGCTAGCGGACAGGGGGCCTTTAGTGAGCGGTTCTTC.

This clonotype was counted ten times or more. V and J are TRBV7-2 and TRBJ2-1, with 8 positions matching TRBD2. With V trimmed by 2 bases and J by 7 bases, 13 bases remained unmatched. This CDR3 has 17 amino acids. Germline V lookup: CDR1 SGHTA, CDR2 FQGNSA. The CDR3, as DNA: TGTGCCAGCAGCTTATTAAGCGGGAGTGTAAGGGGTAATGAGCAGTTCTTC. Its translation: CASSLLSGSVRGNEQFF.

This clonotype was found many times. This chain connects TRBV7-9 to TRBJ2-1, with 10 bases lining up with TRBD2. Germline V gene data show CDR1 as SEHNR and CDR2 as FQNEAQ (reference sequence). There are 15 residues in the CDR3. Losses at the gene ends were 7 bases for V and 0 bases for J; bases not matched to a gene: 3. The CDR3 sequence: CASNPSGSSYNEQFF. The CDR3, as DNA: TGTGCCAGCAACCCTAGCGGGAGCTCCTACAATGAGCAGTTCTTC.

A few counts support this clonotype. The rearrangement joins TRBV30 to TRBJ1-3; D gene unclear. The CDR3 loop spans 13 amino acids. Germline CDR1 is GTSNPN and CDR2 is SVGIG (reference sequence). V was shortened by 2 bases and J by 5 bases, with 10 bases between the two germline ends. CDR3 sequence reads: CAWSPLHRNTIYF. Here the CDR3 DNA reads TGTGCCTGGAGTCCACTCCACAGAAACACCATATATTTT.

This clonotype has at least ten counts. This chain's CDR3 is CASSLNPPTSKETQYF. The CDR3 DNA reads TGTGCCAGCAGCTTAAACCCCCCGACTAGCAAAGAGACCCAGTACTTC. This rearrangement joins TRBV7-3 to TRBJ2-5, with TRBD2 matching over 7 bases. The germline V gene encodes CDR1 SGHTA and CDR2 FQGTGA. V shed 1 base and J 3 bases; nucleotides not matched to a gene: 8. The CDR3 contains 16 residues.

This clonotype came up many times. V is TRBV11-2 and J is TRBJ2-7; 7 bases are shared with TRBD1. Germline values: CDR1 SGHAT, CDR2 FQNNGV. The trim removed 4 bases at V and 2 bases at J, leaving 8 bases unmatched. The CDR3 is 15 amino acids. CDR3 nucleotide sequence: TGTGCCAGCAGCTCCCGGGTGAGGGGGCCCTACGAGCAGTACTTC. It specifies CASSSRVRGPYEQYF. Using reference TRBV11-2 and TRBJ2-7 for the parts outside the CDR3, the full variable domain is EAGVAQSPRYKIIEKRQSVAFWCNPISGHATLYWYQQILGQGPKLLIQFQNNGVVDDSQLPKDRFSAERLKGVDSTLKIQPAKLEDSAVYLCASSSRVRGPYEQYFGPGTRLTVT.

This clonotype was found a few times. The gene calls are TRBV5-6 and TRBJ1-2, with a tentative D call TRBD1 (5 bases). CDR1 and CDR2 (germline): SGHDT, YYEEEE. Trimming stripped 4 bases from V and 4 bases from J, with 17 bases between. The CDR3 length is 15 residues. For the CDR3, the DNA is TGTGCCAGCAGCGAGCTCAGGGCGCTTGGCTATGGCTACACCTTC. Its protein product is CASSELRALGYGYTF.

The CDR3 loop is CSAKGGLNTEAFF. The CDR3 coding sequence is TGCAGTGCCAAAGGGGGGCTGAACACTGAAGCTTTCTTT. The chain employs TRBV20-1 and TRBJ1-1; D may be TRBD1 (6 bases). From germline, CDR1 is DFQATT and CDR2 SNEGSKA (reference sequence). V was shortened by 6 bases and J by 0 bases, with 11 bases between the two germline ends. The CDR3 length is 13 residues.

This clonotype occurred a few times. A much larger clone is a single base away; this may be a read error. DNA for the CDR3: TGCAGTGCTCGTCTAGCGGGAGTTGGGGAGACCCAGTACTTC. Its translation is CSARLAGVGETQYF. This chain connects TRBV20-1 to TRBJ2-5; TRBD2 agrees at 10 bases. CDR1 is DFQATT, CDR2 SNEGSKA, per germline (reference sequence). CDR3 length: 14 residues. Trimming cost V 5 bases and J 5 bases; bases outside gene matches: 8.

The CDR3 region is CASSFWGGGLSGNTIYF. The CDR3 DNA reads as TGTGCCAGCAGTTTCTGGGGTGGTGGCCTCTCTGGAAACACCATATATTTT. The chain recombines TRBV12-3 or TRBV12-4 with TRBJ1-3; D is undetermined. V was shortened by 3 bases and J by 0 bases, with 15 bases between the two germline ends. There are 17 residues in the CDR3.

This clonotype was recorded a few times. The rearrangement links TRBV9 to TRBJ2-3; 7 positions agree with TRBD1. Germline-derived CDR1 and CDR2 are SGDLS and YYNGEE. Trimming cost V 0 bases and J 2 bases; bases outside gene matches: 6. There are 16 residues in the CDR3. CDR3 bases: TGTGCCAGCAGCGTAGGGGTCAGGGGGATCACAGATACGCAGTATTTT. Its protein product is CASSVGVRGITDTQYF.

A remark on this clonotype: Likely a read error: the CDR3 ends without its conserved phenylalanine or tryptophan. The chain uses TRBV6-1 and TRBJ2-3; perhaps TRBD2 as D (5 bases). V was pared by 1 base and J by 4 bases, with 9 bases between. This CDR3 contains 14 residues. Germline V gene lookup returns CDR1 MNHNS and CDR2 SASEGT. Here the CDR3 DNA reads TGTGCCAGCAGTGAAGAAAGAGGGTCAGATACGCAGTATTCT. Protein sequence: CASSEERGSDTQYS.

The chain combines TRBV29-1 with TRBJ1-2; 10 nucleotides align to TRBD1. The germline V gene encodes CDR1 SQVTM and CDR2 ANQGSEA. The CDR3 extends over 12 amino acids. V lost 7 bases and J lost 5; bases outside the gene matches: 4. CDR3 in DNA: TGCAGCGCACCGGGACAGGGGTATGGCTACACCTTC. Its translation is CSAPGQGYGYTF.

This clonotype was detected many times. The chain recombines TRBV7-2 with TRBJ2-3, with D perhaps matching TRBD2 (5 bases). In germline, CDR1 is SGHTA, CDR2 FQGNSA. The CDR3 contains 14 residues. Trimming stripped 1 base from V and 9 bases from J, with 14 bases between. This chain's CDR3 is CASSLGLWGDTQYF. DNA of the CDR3: TGTGCCAGCAGCTTAGGTCTGTGGGGAGACACGCAGTATTTT.

This clonotype was detected many times. This chain connects TRBV11-2 to TRBJ2-5; possible D gene TRBD2, 6 bases. Germline V CDR1 and CDR2: SGHAT, FQNNGV. V was trimmed by 2 bases and J by 1 base, leaving 17 bases between them. The CDR3 loop spans 17 amino acids. CDR3 DNA sequence: TGTGCCAGCAGCTTAAAAAGGGACTCAAGAACCCAAGAGACCCAGTACTTC. This translates into CASSLKRDSRTQETQYF.

This clonotype was observed many times. V gene TRBV7-3 combines with J gene TRBJ2-5, with unresolved D. This CDR3 has 12 amino acids. The germline gives CDR1 SGHTA, CDR2 FQGTGA. V was clipped by 5 bases and J by 2 bases, with 6 bases between them. The CDR3 DNA sequence: TGTGCCAGCAGCCGACCGCAAGAGACCCAGTACTTC. Residues: CASSRPQETQYF.

This clonotype was counted at least ten times. The DNA for the CDR3 is TGTGCCAGCAGTGACTCTGCCGGGGTAGTTACGCAGTATTTT. The encoded protein is CASSDSAGVVTQYF. The chain employs TRBV6-4 and TRBJ2-3; perhaps TRBD2 as D (5 bases). CDR3 size: 14 residues. Trimming stripped 0 bases from V and 8 bases from J, with 12 bases between. The germline gives CDR1 MRHNA, CDR2 SNTAGT.

The V gene is TRBV29-1, the J gene TRBJ2-1; 12 nucleotides align to TRBD2. CDR3 length: 16 amino acids. Germline V gene data show CDR1 as SQVTM and CDR2 as ANQGSEA. V lost 3 bases to trimming and J lost 5 bases; unmatched junction nucleotides: 8. In DNA, the CDR3 is TGCAGCGTTGAGGACCGACTAGCGGGAGACGACAATGAGCAGTTCTTC. Its protein is CSVEDRLAGDDNEQFF.

Many counts were recorded for this clonotype. The chain carries TRBV6-1 and TRBJ1-2, with D perhaps TRBD1 (5 bases). The CDR3 is 13 residues long. Germline lookup yields CDR1 MNHNS and CDR2 SASEGT. The ends were cut back, 3 bases at V and 6 bases at J, with 11 bases in the middle. CDR3 coding DNA: TGTGCCAGCAGTGACAGGGTAGGAGATGGCTACACCTTC. Its protein is CASSDRVGDGYTF.

As to this clonotype: This may arise from a read error, as a much more abundant clone is one base away. This sequence joins TRBV5-6 and TRBJ2-7; tentative D call: TRBD1 (7 bases). The CDR3 covers 13 residues. Trimming took off 4 bases at V and 2 bases at J, with 10 bases between the two ends. Germline V CDR1 and CDR2: SGHDT, YYEEEE. The CDR3 spells CASSAGGPYEQYF. CDR3 bases: TGTGCCAGCAGCGCAGGGGGGCCCTACGAGCAGTACTTC.

This clonotype turned up a few times. The CDR3 nucleotides are TGTGCCAGCAGCTTGGGGCGGGGGACCCACGAAGCTTTCTTT. Protein: CASSLGRGTHEAFF. The chain links TRBV7-2 to TRBJ1-1; D may be TRBD1 (5 bases). The V end was cut by 3 bases, the J end by 8 bases, with 16 bases between. The CDR3 loop spans 14 amino acids. Germline lookup yields CDR1 SGHTA and CDR2 FQGNSA.

This chain links TRBV5-1 with TRBJ2-6; D gene unclear. CDR1 is SGHRS, CDR2 YFSETQ, per germline. The CDR3 spans 14 residues. Trimming took off 3 bases at V and 4 bases at J, with 8 bases between the two ends. This CDR3 is CASSYVTGANVLTF. CDR3 nucleotides: TGCGCCAGCAGCTACGTAACAGGGGCCAACGTCCTGACTTTC. The full variable domain, completed using reference TRBV5-1 and TRBJ2-6, is KAGVTQTPRYLIKTRGQQVTLSCSPISGHRSVSWYQQTPGQGLQFLFEYFSETQRNKGNFPGRFSGRQFSNSRSEMNVSTLELGDSALYLCASSYVTGANVLTFGAGSRLTVL.

Concerning this clonotype: One end of the junction is discordant with germline, which a read error may explain. The chain uses TRBV3-1 and TRBJ2-3; TRBD2 might be the D (6 bases). The CDR3 has 12 residues. Looked up from germline, CDR1 is LGHDT and CDR2 is YNNKEL (reference sequence). The CDR3 coding sequence is TGTGCCAGCAGCCAGGGTGAACGGGACTCTCATTTT. It yields the protein CASSQGERDSHF.

About this clonotype: A much larger clone sits a single nucleotide away, making a read error possible. CDR3 protein: CASSFAPGTGIIYEQYF. The CDR3 nucleotides are TGTGCCAGCAGCTTTGCCCCCGGGACCGGGATTATCTACGAGCAGTACTTC. The chain has TRBV7-9 and TRBJ2-7; D could derive from TRBD1 or TRBD2 (5 bases each). The CDR3 has 17 residues. The germline V gene encodes CDR1 SEHNR and CDR2 FQNEAQ (reference sequence). V was trimmed by 3 bases and J by 3 bases, leaving 21 bases between them.

This clonotype was picked up many times. The gene calls are TRBV12-3 or TRBV12-4 and TRBJ2-6; 7 bases line up with TRBD1. V shed 7 bases, J shed 1 base, and the junction held 13 bases outside the gene matches. CDR3 size: 18 residues. The CDR3 loop is CASTIRTGSYSGANVLTF. DNA for the CDR3: TGTGCCAGCACCATCAGGACAGGCTCCTATTCTGGGGCCAACGTCCTGACTTTC.

This clonotype occurred many times. The chain uses TRBV24-1 and TRBJ2-1, with D maybe TRBD2 (6 bases). The CDR3 loop spans 16 amino acids. Trimming took 5 bases from V and 4 from J, leaving 17 bases between them. CDR1 is KGHDR and CDR2 is SFDVKD in the germline V gene. This CDR3 is CATSGLGISAYNEQFF. The CDR3 DNA is TGTGCCACCAGTGGACTAGGTATCTCGGCATACAATGAGCAGTTCTTC.

This clonotype occurred many times. The V call is TRBV20-1, the J call TRBJ2-7; D uncertain. This CDR3 is built from 10 residues. Germline CDR1 is DFQATT and CDR2 is SNEGSKA (reference sequence). Trimming took off 6 bases at V and 3 bases at J, with 6 bases between the two ends. The CDR3 spells CSALDYEQYF. CDR3 nucleotide sequence: TGCAGTGCGCTGGACTACGAGCAGTACTTC.

This clonotype has only a few counts. J is TRBJ1-4 and V is TRBV28; no clear D gene. The CDR3 extends over 14 amino acids. Trimming shortened V by 3 bases and J by 4 bases, and 9 bases separated the two germline ends. The germline V gene has CDR1 MDHEN and CDR2 SYDVKM. DNA of the CDR3: TGTGCCAGCAGTTTTCGAGGCGGTAATGAAAAACTGTTTTTT. Protein sequence: CASSFRGGNEKLFF.

This clonotype was seen ten or more times. J is TRBJ2-1 and V is TRBV7-9, with 10 bases that match TRBD1. Germline trimming cut 5 bases from V and 7 bases from J; bases unmatched to any gene: 14. CDR1 is SEHNR and CDR2 is FQNEAQ in the germline V gene (reference sequence). There are 17 residues in the CDR3. For the CDR3, the DNA is TGTGCCAGCAGCGTCTTAACCGGGACAGGGGCTAGGAATGAGCAGTTCTTC. Protein: CASSVLTGTGARNEQFF.